Shown below are 26 T cell receptor beta chains from a single sample sequenced in a study of human T cells and chemical hapten exposure. This sample's time point: patch test 1, 2 weeks after DPC sensitization. This sample's treatment: therapeutic diphenylcyclopropenone sensitization with weekly scalp DPC. A single record per CDR3 protein comes from TCRdb applying MiXCR to the RACE reads. The sample yields under 200,000 distinct CDR3 sequences, more than 14% seen once. Sequencing used whole blood, obtained in connection with sensitization to the hapten diphenylcyclopropenone (DPC). Every receptor here comes from a young woman with alopecia areata. Some clones in this sample may be carry-over from other donors' samples.

The chain joins TRBV5-1 to TRBJ2-5; D could derive from TRBD1 or TRBD2 (5 bases each). CDR3 length equals 16 residues. Germline values: CDR1 SGHRS, CDR2 YFSETQ. Trimming stripped 4 bases from V and 3 bases from J, with 19 bases between. The CDR3 here is CASSPGRQSSEETQYF. CDR3 in DNA: TGCGCCAGCAGCCCGGGACGGCAATCATCTGAAGAGACCCAGTACTTC. Drawing the rest from reference TRBV5-1 and TRBJ2-5, the complete variable domain is KAGVTQTPRYLIKTRGQQVTLSCSPISGHRSVSWYQQTPGQGLQFLFEYFSETQRNKGNFPGRFSGRQFSNSRSEMNVSTLELGDSALYLCASSPGRQSSEETQYFGPGTRLLVL.

This clonotype showed up just a few times. This sequence joins TRBV12-3 or TRBV12-4 and TRBJ1-6; D remains unclear. V lost 6 bases and J 5 bases, leaving 5 bases between the germline ends. The CDR3 runs to 12 residues. The CDR3 bases are TGTGCCAGCAGGGACCATAATTCACCCCTCCACTTT. Translation gives CASRDHNSPLHF.

This sequence joins TRBV5-1 and TRBJ1-1; no clear D gene. The ends were cut back, 2 bases at V and 1 base at J, with 6 bases in the middle. This CDR3 region has 13 residues. The germline V gene has CDR1 SGHRS and CDR2 YFSETQ. In DNA form, the CDR3 reads TGCGCCAGCAGCTTAGCAGCGAACACTGAAGCTTTCTTT. This codes for CASSLAANTEAFF.

This clonotype has at least ten counts. This chain links TRBV20-1 with TRBJ2-5, with TRBD2 as a possible D gene (6 bases). The CDR3 runs to 15 residues. Germline loops: CDR1 DFQATT, CDR2 SNEGSKA (reference sequence). The V and J ends lost 3 bases and 5 bases respectively, with 19 bases between them. The CDR3 spells CSARGLTGATETQYF. CDR3 bases: TGCAGTGCTAGGGGACTCACAGGAGCCACCGAGACCCAGTACTTC.

In its sample, this clonotype was seen a few times. The chain employs TRBV2 and TRBJ1-1; the D is unclear. Trimming took 6 bases from V and 1 from J, leaving 21 bases between them. Germline V gene data show CDR1 as SNHLY and CDR2 as FYNNEI. This CDR3 has 17 residues. CDR3 loop: CASSPPSGERGNTEAFF. DNA of the CDR3: TGTGCCAGCAGCCCACCTAGTGGGGAAAGAGGGAACACTGAAGCTTTCTTT. Full variable domain (rest looked up from reference TRBV2 and TRBJ1-1): EPEVTQTPSHQVTQMGQEVILRCVPISNHLYFYWYRQILGQKVEFLVSFYNNEISEKSEIFDDQFSVERPDGSNFTLKIRSTKLEDSAMYFCASSPPSGERGNTEAFFGQGTRLTVV.

The chain couples TRBV4-3 to TRBJ2-7; TRBD2 is a possible D gene (6 bases). The length of the CDR3 is 15 residues. Trimming left V 0 bases short and J 4 bases short, with 13 bases between. Germline CDR1 LGHNA, CDR2 YSLEER. In DNA, the CDR3 is TGCGCCAGCAGCCAAGATATGGGCGGGGATTACGAGCAGTACTTC. Its protein product is CASSQDMGGDYEQYF.

This clonotype was detected a few times. J is TRBJ1-1 and V is TRBV27, with no clear D. Deletions cut 2 bases from V and 10 bases from J, with 17 bases between. The CDR3 runs to 14 residues. The germline V gene has CDR1 MNHEY and CDR2 SMNVEV (reference sequence). The CDR3, as DNA: TGTGCCAGCAGTTTAAGAGCACCTCTGGGCGCAGCTTTCTTT. Translating gives CASSLRAPLGAAFF.

V is TRBV30 and J is TRBJ2-3; D possibly corresponds to TRBD2 (5 bases). The CDR3 spans 13 residues. Trimming shortened V by 1 base and J by 6 bases, and 11 bases separated the two germline ends. The germline CDR1 and CDR2 sequences are GTSNPN and SVGIG (reference sequence). DNA of the CDR3: TGTGCCTGGAGTGGAGGGAGCGGTGATACGCAGTATTTT. Translation gives CAWSGGSGDTQYF.

J is TRBJ2-7 and V is TRBV20-1; TRBD2 matches at 11 bases. CDR1 and CDR2 from the germline V gene are DFQATT and SNEGSKA (reference sequence). Trimming removed 6 bases from V and 10 bases from J; junction bases left unmatched: 14. CDR3 length equals 14 residues. The chain's CDR3 is CSATEGTSGGKQYF. In DNA, the CDR3 is TGCAGTGCCACCGAGGGAACTAGCGGGGGAAAACAGTACTTC.

V usage is TRBV6-2 or TRBV6-3 and J usage is TRBJ1-1, with D maybe TRBD1 (6 bases). Germline V gene sequence: CDR1 MNHEY, CDR2 SVGEGT. CDR3 length: 13 amino acids. Trimming removed 5 bases at V and 3 bases at J, with 10 bases between. CDR3 nucleotide sequence: TGTGCCAGCAGTCGACAGGCTCACACTGAAGCTTTCTTT. This encodes CASSRQAHTEAFF.

This clonotype has at least ten counts. V gene TRBV29-1 combines with J gene TRBJ1-1; D is uncertain. Germline CDR1 SQVTM, CDR2 ANQGSEA. With 3 bases removed from V and 4 bases from J, the gap between germline ends came to 12 bases. The CDR3 is 13 amino acids. The CDR3 loop reads CSVDRAMGTEAFF. CDR3 DNA sequence: TGCAGCGTTGATCGGGCTATGGGCACTGAAGCTTTCTTT.

At least ten counts were recorded for this clonotype. As DNA, the CDR3 is TGTGCCAGCAGCCCGGGACAGGGTTACGAGCAGTACTTC. Protein product: CASSPGQGYEQYF. J is TRBJ2-7 and V is TRBV28, with TRBD1 identical over 9 bases. CDR1 and CDR2 from the germline V gene are MDHEN and SYDVKM. The V segment lost 6 bases and the J segment 4 bases; nucleotides outside the gene matches: 4. The CDR3 extends over 13 amino acids.

The rearrangement uses TRBV20-1 and TRBJ2-3; 8 bases map to TRBD2. V dropped 5 bases and J dropped 0; count of bases not matched to a gene: 10. This CDR3 spans 16 amino acids. Germline V gene data show CDR1 as DFQATT and CDR2 as SNEGSKA (reference sequence). The CDR3, as DNA: TGCAGTGCTCAACGATCGGGGACTAGAAGCACAGATACGCAGTATTTT. Its protein is CSAQRSGTRSTDTQYF.

This clonotype is labeled as medium-sized. The chain employs TRBV29-1 and TRBJ2-2, with 10 bases fitting TRBD1. Per the germline V gene, CDR1 is SQVTM and CDR2 is ANQGSEA. This CDR3 contains 13 residues. J gave up 6 bases and V 7 bases, and 5 bases lay outside the gene matches. The CDR3 loop is CSAAGTGAGELFF. The DNA for the CDR3 is TGCAGCGCCGCCGGGACAGGGGCCGGGGAGCTGTTTTTT.

V is TRBV20-1 and J is TRBJ2-5; D is unresolved. Trimming removed 6 bases at V and 2 bases at J, with 4 bases between. The CDR3 covers 10 residues. Germline V CDR1 and CDR2: DFQATT, SNEGSKA (reference sequence). CDR3 amino acids: CSAAQETQYF. Written as DNA, the CDR3 is TGCAGTGCGGCGCAAGAGACCCAGTACTTC.

The chain employs TRBV3-1 and TRBJ2-2, with unresolved D. This CDR3 is 14 amino acids long. V lost 2 bases, J lost 6 bases, and 10 bases lay in between. Germline V lookup: CDR1 LGHDT, CDR2 YNNKEL (reference sequence). The CDR3: CASSQMGRSGELFF. The CDR3 DNA reads as TGTGCCAGCAGCCAAATGGGTAGATCCGGGGAGCTGTTTTTT.

The CDR3: CASSAENYGYTF. In nucleotides, the CDR3 is TGTGCCAGCAGTGCCGAAAACTATGGCTACACCTTC. This rearrangement joins TRBV6-6 to TRBJ1-2; D gene unclear. CDR3 size: 12 residues. CDR1 is MNHNY and CDR2 is SVGAGI in the germline V gene (reference sequence). The ends were cut back, 5 bases at V and 2 bases at J, with 6 bases in the middle.

The gene calls are TRBV29-1 and TRBJ1-1; 8 nucleotides match TRBD1. The germline V gene has CDR1 SQVTM and CDR2 ANQGSEA. The junction had 4 bases not matched to a gene; V was cut back by 2 bases and J by 2 bases. The length of the CDR3 is 14 residues. CDR3 bases: TGCAGCGTTGAAATTGGACAGGGCAACACTGAAGCTTTCTTT. This translates into CSVEIGQGNTEAFF.

The chain recombines TRBV28 with TRBJ2-5, with 9 bases lining up with TRBD2. From germline, CDR1 is MDHEN and CDR2 SYDVKM. The trim removed 4 bases at V and 5 bases at J, leaving 5 bases unmatched. The CDR3 totals 14 residues. For the CDR3, the DNA is TGTGCCAGCAGTTATAGCGGGAGAGGCGAGACCCAGTACTTC. Its translation is CASSYSGRGETQYF.

This clonotype was recorded a few times. The CDR3, as DNA: TGTGCCAGCAGTTACTCCGGGACAGCTATGAACACTGAAGCTTTCTTT. Amino acids: CASSYSGTAMNTEAFF. The V call is TRBV6-5, the J call TRBJ1-1; 7 bases fit TRBD1. J lost 0 bases, V lost 0 bases, and 4 bases had no gene match. This CDR3 spans 16 amino acids. The germline gives CDR1 MNHEY, CDR2 SVGAGI.

This chain's CDR3 is CASSASSSSGNTIYF. CDR3 sequence (DNA): TGTGCCAGTAGTGCCTCCTCGAGCTCTGGAAACACCATATATTTT. This sequence joins TRBV19 and TRBJ1-3; no reliable D call. The CDR3 has 15 amino acids. Germline lookup yields CDR1 LNHDA and CDR2 SQIVND (reference sequence). Trimming removed 5 bases at V and 0 bases at J, with 11 bases between.

The rearrangement links TRBV6-5 to TRBJ2-1, with 9 bases matching TRBD1. This CDR3 is built from 14 residues. Germline CDR1 reads MNHEY; CDR2 reads SVGAGI. V dropped 6 bases and J dropped 6; count of bases not matched to a gene: 6. The CDR3 spells CASSTGTGINEQFF. CDR3 in DNA: TGTGCCAGCAGCACCGGGACAGGGATCAATGAGCAGTTCTTC.

The chain combines TRBV20-1 with TRBJ2-1, with 7 bases fitting TRBD2. The CDR3 runs 14 residues. V dropped 3 bases and J dropped 4; count of bases not matched to a gene: 6. CDR1 and CDR2 from the germline V gene are DFQATT and SNEGSKA (reference sequence). CDR3 sequence: CSARVASGYNEQFF. The CDR3 coding sequence is TGCAGTGCTAGGGTGGCTAGCGGATACAATGAGCAGTTCTTC.

V is TRBV12-3 or TRBV12-4 and J is TRBJ2-3, with D possibly called TRBD1 or TRBD2 (5 bases each). Trimming took 6 bases from V and 4 from J, leaving 11 bases between them. The CDR3 is 13 amino acids. CDR3: CASSQVGADTQYF. DNA for the CDR3: TGTGCCAGCAGCCAGGTGGGGGCAGATACGCAGTATTTT.

This sequence joins TRBV12-3 or TRBV12-4 and TRBJ2-2; 11 positions match TRBD1. The J segment lost 2 bases and the V segment lost 5 bases, leaving 4 bases of the junction unmatched. The CDR3 length is 16 residues. Here the CDR3 DNA reads TGTGCCAGCAGTACCGGGACAGGGGGAAACACCGGGGAGCTGTTTTTT. It translates to CASSTGTGGNTGELFF.

This rearrangement joins TRBV4-1 to TRBJ1-1, with 10 bases lining up with TRBD1. Germline lookup yields CDR1 MGHRA and CDR2 YSYEKL. This CDR3 spans 16 amino acids. V gave up 6 bases and J gave up 4 bases; unmatched junction bases: 11. The CDR3 nucleotides are TGCGCCAGCAGTCAGACAGGGGGCATTGGGGTCACTGAAGCTTTCTTT. It translates to CASSQTGGIGVTEAFF.